The 10 T cell receptor beta chains below all came from one sample that was sequenced in a study of persistence of HIV-infected CD4 T cells. Cells were stimulated nonspecifically with anti-CD3/anti-CD28 magnetic beads. Sorting of responding CD4+ T cells relied on upregulated CD40 ligand together with CD69. This was the immunoSEQ version 4 assay in survey mode. Generated by immunoSEQ multiplex PCR, the TCRdb table keeps only in-frame clones and is missing some. Here the sample spans about 45,000 clones, 80% to 90% being singletons. Antigen specificity for these receptors is unknown. The sample in question was CD4+ T cells sorted from PBMCs after roughly 20-hour stimulation, obtained from a patient who received antiretroviral therapy. All receptors derive from an adult woman with HIV who was CMV-seropositive.

The chain couples TRBV6-2 or TRBV6-3 to TRBJ1-1; possible D gene TRBD1, 5 bases. From germline, CDR1 is MNHEY and CDR2 SVGEGT. The V gene lost 6 bases and the J gene lost 3 bases, with 17 bases spanning the gap. The CDR3 is made up of 15 amino acids. The chain's CDR3 is CASSRSKSGHTEAFF. The CDR3 nucleotides read TGTGCCAGCAGCCGCTCGAAATCGGGGCACACTGAAGCTTTCTTT.

V is TRBV29-1 and J is TRBJ2-5, with TRBD1 identical over 7 bases. The CDR3 loop spans 16 amino acids. CDR1 is SQVTM, CDR2 ANQGSEA, per germline. Losses at the gene ends were 4 bases for V and 5 bases for J; bases not matched to a gene: 16. CDR3 amino acids: CSVVAPMTGHQETQYF. Written as DNA, the CDR3 is TGCAGCGTTGTAGCCCCCATGACAGGGCATCAGGAGACCCAGTACTTC.

This clone appeared a few times. The CDR3 sequence is CASSSRAGGTNEKLFF. The CDR3 DNA sequence: TGTGCCAGCAGCTCGAGGGCGGGAGGTACTAATGAAAAACTGTTTTTT. The chain carries TRBV5-5 and TRBJ1-4; no reliable D call. V was trimmed by 3 bases and J by 2 bases, leaving 14 bases between them. The CDR3 has 16 residues. CDR1 and CDR2 (germline): SGHKS, YYEKEE (reference sequence).

The chain is built from TRBV9 and TRBJ1-2; D unresolved. Per germline, CDR1 SGDLS and CDR2 YYNGEE. The CDR3 has 15 residues. Trimming cost V 0 bases and J 1 base, with 10 bases left between them. The CDR3: CASSVEPGLNYGYTF. DNA of the CDR3: TGTGCCAGCAGCGTAGAACCGGGCCTTAACTATGGCTACACCTTC.

The J gene is TRBJ2-4, the V gene TRBV29-1; D possibly matches TRBD1 or TRBD2 (5 bases each). The germline V gene has CDR1 SQVTM and CDR2 ANQGSEA. The CDR3 is made up of 12 amino acids. V was pared by 3 bases and J by 7 bases, with 10 bases between. The CDR3 DNA reads TGCAGCGTTGATATGGGGGAGAACATTCAGTACTTC. This encodes CSVDMGENIQYF.

The chain recombines TRBV5-1 with TRBJ2-1; a possible D gene is TRBD2 (5 bases). Trimming took 4 bases from V and 1 from J, leaving 18 bases between them. Germline CDR1 reads SGHRS; CDR2 reads YFSETQ. The CDR3 covers 17 residues. The CDR3 sequence: CASSLESGSVSYNEQFF. The CDR3 DNA is TGCGCCAGCAGCCTGGAATCGGGGTCTGTATCCTACAATGAGCAGTTCTTC. Using reference TRBV5-1 and TRBJ2-1 for the parts outside the CDR3, the full variable domain is KAGVTQTPRYLIKTRGQQVTLSCSPISGHRSVSWYQQTPGQGLQFLFEYFSETQRNKGNFPGRFSGRQFSNSRSEMNVSTLELGDSALYLCASSLESGSVSYNEQFFGPGTRLTVL.

The rearrangement uses TRBV5-4 and TRBJ2-5; 7 nucleotides match TRBD2. From germline, CDR1 is SGHNT and CDR2 YYREEE (reference sequence). With V trimmed by 1 base and J by 3 bases, 3 bases remained unmatched. The CDR3 length is 14 residues. CDR3 sequence (DNA): TGTGCCAGCAGCTTGAGGAGCGGGAAAGAGACCCAGTACTTC. Translation: CASSLRSGKETQYF.

The chain joins TRBV5-4 to TRBJ1-1; weak D call: TRBD1 (6 bases). The germline V gene has CDR1 SGHNT and CDR2 YYREEE (reference sequence). V lost 0 bases, J lost 3 bases, and 15 bases lay in between. The CDR3 loop spans 16 amino acids. The DNA for the CDR3 is TGTGCCAGCAGCTTGGATCAAGGACAGATGGACACTGAAGCTTTCTTT. It is translated as CASSLDQGQMDTEAFF. The entire variable domain, with the rest obtained from reference TRBV5-4 and TRBJ1-1, is as follows: ETGVTQSPTHLIKTRGQQVTLRCSSQSGHNTVSWYQQALGQGPQFIFQYYREEENGRGNFPPRFSGLQFPNYSSELNVNALELDDSALYLCASSLDQGQMDTEAFFGQGTRLTVV.

Here the CDR3 reads CASSQDRTIGELFF. The DNA for the CDR3 is TGCGCCAGCAGCCAAGACAGGACGATCGGGGAGCTGTTTTTT. The chain uses TRBV4-3 and TRBJ2-2; D ambiguous. V lost 0 bases and J lost 7, with 9 bases in between. CDR1 and CDR2 (germline): LGHNA, YSLEER. CDR3 length equals 14 residues.

The rearrangement uses TRBV7-8 and TRBJ2-1, with 14 bases matching TRBD2. Germline V gene sequence: CDR1 SGHVS, CDR2 FQNEAQ. Trimming at V came to 5 bases and at J to 8 bases, leaving 11 bases not matched to a gene. This CDR3 region has 17 residues. CDR3 sequence reads: CASSRQGLAGAAHEQFF. CDR3 DNA sequence: TGTGCCAGCAGCCGTCAGGGACTAGCGGGAGCTGCCCATGAGCAGTTCTTC.